The present T cell receptor beta chain was sequenced within a study of blood T cell repertoires in COVID-19. Study as a whole: Sites across the United States, Italy and Spain contributed samples from acute and convalescent COVID-19. Sources were T cells, B-cell-depleted T cells, or PBMCs; the material itself was cDNA or gDNA.

Repertoires were generated with immunoSEQ multiplex PCR, while TCRdb's copy carries only in-frame clones and drops some. The sample consists of roughly 150,000 clones, around 89% of them appearing once. There are 13 residues in the CDR3. Trimming left V 4 bases short and J 6 bases short, with 10 bases between. The rearrangement links TRBV12-3 or TRBV12-4 to TRBJ1-5; D is possibly TRBD1 (5 bases). Sequencing was done on a sample of peripheral blood. The TCR originated in a woman in her forties with acute or convalescent COVID-19. The DNA of the CDR3 is TGTGCCAGCAGTTCTAGTGGGGCTCAGCCCCAGCATTTT. Encoded protein: CASSSSGAQPQHF.